This T cell receptor (beta chain) was profiled in a study of vaccination and CD4 T cells after COVID-19. The treatment: approximately nine-day PBMC culture with coronavirus spike peptide pools or control peptides (ViraFEST assay). This clonotype was recorded once. Its antigen is as yet unknown. Scientists ran DNA taken from cultured CD4+ T cells through the Oncomine TCR Beta short-read assay for sequencing. One entry per CDR3 protein results from TCRdb running MiXCR on the PCR reads. The sample has 7,800 or so distinct CDR3 sequences, approximately 51% seen once. The clonotype comes from a human donor who had recovered from COVID-19. Input material: CD4+ T cells from blood, cultured in vitro.

This CDR3 reads CASSPSLGEGTDTQYF. CDR3 coding DNA: TGTGCCAGCTCGCCGTCGTTAGGGGAGGGCACAGATACGCAGTATTTT. The rearrangement joins TRBV7-2 to TRBJ2-3, with D possibly TRBD2 on 6 matching bases. The CDR3 loop spans 16 amino acids. Per the germline V gene, CDR1 is SGHTA and CDR2 is FQGNSA. V was trimmed by 8 bases and J by 1 base, leaving 19 bases between them.